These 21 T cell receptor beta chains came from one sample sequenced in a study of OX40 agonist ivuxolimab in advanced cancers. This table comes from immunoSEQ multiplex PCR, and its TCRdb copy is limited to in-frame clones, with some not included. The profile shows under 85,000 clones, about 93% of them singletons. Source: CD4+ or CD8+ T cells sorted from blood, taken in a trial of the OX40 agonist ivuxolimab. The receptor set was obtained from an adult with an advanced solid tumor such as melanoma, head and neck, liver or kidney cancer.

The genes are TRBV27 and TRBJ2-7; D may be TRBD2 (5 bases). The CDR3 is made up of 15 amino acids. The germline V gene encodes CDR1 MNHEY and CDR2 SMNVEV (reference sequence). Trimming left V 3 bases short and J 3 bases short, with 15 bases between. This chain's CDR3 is CASSLRAAPGYEQYF. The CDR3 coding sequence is TGTGCCAGCAGTTTGAGGGCTGCCCCTGGCTACGAGCAGTACTTC.

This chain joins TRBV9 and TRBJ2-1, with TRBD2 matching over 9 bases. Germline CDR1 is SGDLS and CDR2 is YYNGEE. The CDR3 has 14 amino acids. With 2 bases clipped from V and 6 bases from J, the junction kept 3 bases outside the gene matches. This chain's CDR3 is CASSVSGGTNEQFF. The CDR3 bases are TGTGCCAGCAGCGTTAGCGGGGGAACCAATGAGCAGTTCTTC.

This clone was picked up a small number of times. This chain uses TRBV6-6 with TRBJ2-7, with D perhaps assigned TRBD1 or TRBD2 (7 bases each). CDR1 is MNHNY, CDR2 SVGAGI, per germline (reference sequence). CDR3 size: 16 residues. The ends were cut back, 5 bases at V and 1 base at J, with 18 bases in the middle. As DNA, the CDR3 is TGTGCCAGCAGTGTGCAGGGGGGGCATCAGTCCTACGAGCAGTACTTC. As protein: CASSVQGGHQSYEQYF.

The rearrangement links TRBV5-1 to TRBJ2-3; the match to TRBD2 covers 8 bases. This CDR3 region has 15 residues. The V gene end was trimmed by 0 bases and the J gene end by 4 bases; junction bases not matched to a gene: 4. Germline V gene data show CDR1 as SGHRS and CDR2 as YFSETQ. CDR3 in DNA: TGCGCCAGCAGCTTGGAGGGACTAGGGGCAGATACGCAGTATTTT. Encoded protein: CASSLEGLGADTQYF.

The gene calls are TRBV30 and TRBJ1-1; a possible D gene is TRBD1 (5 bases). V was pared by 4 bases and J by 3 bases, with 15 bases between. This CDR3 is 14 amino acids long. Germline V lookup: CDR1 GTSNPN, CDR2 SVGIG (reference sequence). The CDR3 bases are TGTGCCTGGACCAGGTTTCAGGGTGACACTGAAGCTTTCTTT. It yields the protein CAWTRFQGDTEAFF.

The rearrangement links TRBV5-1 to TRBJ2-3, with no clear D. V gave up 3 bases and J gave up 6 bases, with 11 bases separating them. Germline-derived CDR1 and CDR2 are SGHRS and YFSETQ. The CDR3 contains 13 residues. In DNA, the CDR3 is TGCGCCAGCAGCTCGGTATCCCCCGATACGCAGTATTTT. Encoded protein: CASSSVSPDTQYF.

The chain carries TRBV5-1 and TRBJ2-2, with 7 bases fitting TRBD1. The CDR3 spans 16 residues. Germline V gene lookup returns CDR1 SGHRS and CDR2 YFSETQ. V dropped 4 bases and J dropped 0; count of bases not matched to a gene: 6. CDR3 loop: CASSTWTGPNTGELFF. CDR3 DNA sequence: TGCGCCAGCAGCACGTGGACAGGACCGAACACCGGGGAGCTGTTTTTT.

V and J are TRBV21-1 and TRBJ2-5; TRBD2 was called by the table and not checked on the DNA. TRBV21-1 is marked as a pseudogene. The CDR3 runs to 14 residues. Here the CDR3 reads CASSKVAGFETQYF. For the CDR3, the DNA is TGTGCCAGCAGCAAAGTGGCGGGATTCGAGACCCAGTACTTC.

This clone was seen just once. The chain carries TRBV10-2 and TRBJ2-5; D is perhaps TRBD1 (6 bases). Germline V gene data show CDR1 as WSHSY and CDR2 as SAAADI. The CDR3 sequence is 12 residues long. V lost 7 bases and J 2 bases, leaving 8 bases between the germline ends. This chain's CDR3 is CASKGEQETQYF. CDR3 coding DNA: TGCGCCAGCAAGGGGGAACAAGAGACCCAGTACTTC.

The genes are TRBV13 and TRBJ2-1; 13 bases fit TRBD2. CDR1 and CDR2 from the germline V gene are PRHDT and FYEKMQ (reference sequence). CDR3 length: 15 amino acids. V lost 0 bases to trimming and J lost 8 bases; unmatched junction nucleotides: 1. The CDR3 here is CASSLGLAGGHEQFF. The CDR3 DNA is TGTGCCAGCAGCTTAGGACTAGCGGGGGGGCATGAGCAGTTCTTC.

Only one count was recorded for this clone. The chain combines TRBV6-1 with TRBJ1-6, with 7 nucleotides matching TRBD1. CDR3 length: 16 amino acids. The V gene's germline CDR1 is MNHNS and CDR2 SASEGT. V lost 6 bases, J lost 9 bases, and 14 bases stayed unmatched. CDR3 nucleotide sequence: TGTGCCAGCAGAGAATGGGTAGGGGGCGGGAGTTCACCCCTCCACTTT. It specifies CASREWVGGGSSPLHF.

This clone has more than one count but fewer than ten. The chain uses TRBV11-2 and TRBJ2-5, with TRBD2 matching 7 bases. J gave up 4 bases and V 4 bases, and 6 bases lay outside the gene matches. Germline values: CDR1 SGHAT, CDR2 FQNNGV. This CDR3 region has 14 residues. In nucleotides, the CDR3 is TGTGCCAGCAGCTCGAGACTAGCTCCAGAGACCCAGTACTTC. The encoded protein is CASSSRLAPETQYF.

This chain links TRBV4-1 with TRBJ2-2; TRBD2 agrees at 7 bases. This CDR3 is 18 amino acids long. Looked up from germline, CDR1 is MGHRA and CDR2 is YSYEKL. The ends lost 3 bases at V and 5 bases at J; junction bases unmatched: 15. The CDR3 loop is CASSQSREGGPWTGELFF. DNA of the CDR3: TGCGCCAGCAGCCAGTCCCGTGAGGGAGGGCCGTGGACCGGGGAGCTGTTTTTT.

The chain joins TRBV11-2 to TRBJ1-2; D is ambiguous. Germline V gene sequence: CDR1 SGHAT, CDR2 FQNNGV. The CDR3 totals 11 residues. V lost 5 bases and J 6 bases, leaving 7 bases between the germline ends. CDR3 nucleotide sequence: TGTGCCAGCAGCGGAGGGAATGGCTACACCTTC. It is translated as CASSGGNGYTF.

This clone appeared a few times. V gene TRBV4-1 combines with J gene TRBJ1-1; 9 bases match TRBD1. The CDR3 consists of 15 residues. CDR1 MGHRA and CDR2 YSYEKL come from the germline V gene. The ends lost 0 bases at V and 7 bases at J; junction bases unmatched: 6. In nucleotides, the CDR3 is TGCGCCAGCAGCCAAGACGCCGGGACAGGGCTTGAAGCTTTCTTT. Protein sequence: CASSQDAGTGLEAFF.

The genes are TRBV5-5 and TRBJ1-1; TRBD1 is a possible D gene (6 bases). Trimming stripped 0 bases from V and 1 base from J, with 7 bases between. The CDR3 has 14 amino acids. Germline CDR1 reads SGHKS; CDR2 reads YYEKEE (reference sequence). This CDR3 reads CASSLDRANTEAFF. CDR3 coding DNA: TGTGCCAGCAGCTTGGACAGGGCGAACACTGAAGCTTTCTTT.

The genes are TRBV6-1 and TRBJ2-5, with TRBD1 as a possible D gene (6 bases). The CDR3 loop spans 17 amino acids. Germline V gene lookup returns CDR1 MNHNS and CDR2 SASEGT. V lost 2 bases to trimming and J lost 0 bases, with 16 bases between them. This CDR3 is CASSELRGTRYQETQYF. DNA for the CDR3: TGTGCCAGCAGTGAACTTAGAGGGACACGGTACCAAGAGACCCAGTACTTC.

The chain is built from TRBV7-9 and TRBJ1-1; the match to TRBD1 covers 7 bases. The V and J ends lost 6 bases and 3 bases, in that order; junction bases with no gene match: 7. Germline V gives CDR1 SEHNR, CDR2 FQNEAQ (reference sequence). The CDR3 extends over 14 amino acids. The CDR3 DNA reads TGTGCCAGCAGGGGATTTACAGGGGACACTGAAGCTTTCTTT. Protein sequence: CASRGFTGDTEAFF.

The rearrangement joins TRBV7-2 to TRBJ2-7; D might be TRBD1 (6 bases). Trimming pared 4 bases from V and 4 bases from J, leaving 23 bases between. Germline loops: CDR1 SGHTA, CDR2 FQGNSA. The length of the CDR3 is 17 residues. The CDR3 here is CASSYPRLTGSWYEQYF. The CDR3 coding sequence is TGTGCCAGCAGCTACCCCCGTCTTACAGGGAGCTGGTACGAGCAGTACTTC. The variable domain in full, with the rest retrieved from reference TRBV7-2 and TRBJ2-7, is GAGVSQSPSNKVTEKGKDVELRCDPISGHTALYWYRQSLGQGLEFLIYFQGNSAPDKSGLPSDRFSAERTGGSVSTLTIQRTQQEDSAVYLCASSYPRLTGSWYEQYFGPGTRLTVT.

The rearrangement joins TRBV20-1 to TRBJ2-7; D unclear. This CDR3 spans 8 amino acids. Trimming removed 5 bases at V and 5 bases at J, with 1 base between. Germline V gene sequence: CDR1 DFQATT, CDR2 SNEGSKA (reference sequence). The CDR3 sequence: CSAHEQYF. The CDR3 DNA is TGCAGTGCTCACGAGCAGTACTTC.

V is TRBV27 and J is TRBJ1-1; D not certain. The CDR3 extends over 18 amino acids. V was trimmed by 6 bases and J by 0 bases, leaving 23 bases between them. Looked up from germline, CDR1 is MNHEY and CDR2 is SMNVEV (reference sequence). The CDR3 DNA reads TGTGCCAGCAGAAGAAATCAGCAGGCGGGCCGTATGAACACTGAAGCTTTCTTT. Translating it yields CASRRNQQAGRMNTEAFF.